This T cell receptor beta chain appears in the sequencing data of a study of control samples from healthy donors and cancer patients. This CDR3 comprises 15 residues. V trimming: 6 bases; J trimming: 4 bases; junction bases outside the gene matches: 7. CDR1 MDHEN and CDR2 SYDVKM come from the germline V gene. TCRdb's table, derived via immunoSEQ multiplex PCR, lists solely in-frame clones and lacks some. The table has approximately 170,000 clones, approximately 92% seen once. This TCR was sampled from a young man in good health. The genes are TRBV28 and TRBJ1-5; 9 bases align to TRBD1. Material: blood. CDR3 coding DNA: TGTGCCAGCAGGGGGGGGACAGGGATAAATCAGCCCCAGCATTTT. Its protein is CASRGGTGINQPQHF.